Listed here is a single T cell receptor beta chain. This entry is derived from a study of blood T cell repertoires in COVID-19. Study summary: T cells, B-cell-depleted T cells, or PBMCs supplied cDNA or gDNA.

Methods used by the authors: It was from reference gene primer amplification that nucleated cell counts were estimated. TCRdb keeps only in-frame clones here, not all; method: immunoSEQ multiplex PCR. That table supplies the V and J calls and clone size; D and trimming were determined from the DNA. The profile shows about 120,000 clones, around three quarters of them singletons. Germline CDR1 SGHRS, CDR2 YFSETQ. This CDR3 is built from 13 residues. V was pared by 5 bases and J by 8 bases, with 7 bases of the junction left unmatched. The V gene is TRBV5-1, the J gene TRBJ2-1; 7 nucleotides line up with TRBD2. Input material: peripheral blood. The receptor's source is a man in his sixties with active or convalescent COVID-19. CDR3: CASRAGAGDEQFF. For the CDR3, the DNA is TGCGCCAGCAGGGCGGGAGCTGGCGATGAGCAGTTCTTC. Based on the CDR3 plus reference TRBV5-1 and TRBJ2-1, the full variable domain is KAGVTQTPRYLIKTRGQQVTLSCSPISGHRSVSWYQQTPGQGLQFLFEYFSETQRNKGNFPGRFSGRQFSNSRSEMNVSTLELGDSALYLCASRAGAGDEQFFGPGTRLTVL.